This record covers a single TCR beta chain. What antigen it recognizes has not been identified. Base quality data are lacking; no much larger clone is found one base away. The treatment or condition tag for this specimen amounts to: approximately nine-day PBMC culture with coronavirus spike peptide pools or control peptides (ViraFEST assay). To expand antigen-specific T cells with peptide pools and then pick out the expanded clonotypes through TCR sequencing, the study relied on the ViraFEST assay. The convalescent patients' positive SARS-CoV-2 PCR tests were from March to December 2020, which was before the Alpha, Beta and Delta variants emerged in the United States. PBMCs were cultured at about 2 million per well in IMDM supplemented with about 5% human AB serum and about 10 IU/ml IL-2, with about 9 ug/ml peptide pools added. Half of the culture medium was replaced with fresh IL-2-containing medium on days 3 and 7. Once the cells had been in culture for less than 11 days, the EasySep CD4+ T cell isolation kit was used to isolate CD4+ T cells by negative selection. PBMCs were separated from whole blood using Ficoll-Paque Plus gradient centrifugation and then either used fresh or cryopreserved at -140C. In general, triplicate wells were set up for every culture condition.

CDR1 SGHTA and CDR2 FQGTGA were looked up in the germline V gene. Counted from cysteine to phenylalanine, this CDR3 has 16 amino acids. The only DNA kept is the CDR3, 48 bases in frame from the first base. V is pruned by 1 base and J by 3 bases, leaving 2 bases of the junction without a gene match. Preparation of the library involved PCR. DNA from cultured CD4+ T cells underwent TCR sequencing with the Oncomine TCR Beta short-read assay at the Johns Hopkins FTIC core. Genomic DNA was extracted from the cultured CD4+ T cells with the QIAamp micro DNA kit. Oncomine TCR Beta libraries made from cultured CD4+ T cells were pooled using unique dual indexes and sequenced on an Illumina iSeq 100. For the original study's pipeline: Non-productive sequences were removed, and CDR3s not starting with C, not ending with F or W, or shorter than 7 amino acids were discarded. The MANAFEST web application was used to identify antigen-specific clonotypes by comparing peptide-stimulated wells against reference wells and other culture wells. An FDR below 0.05, an odds ratio above 5, and a productive frequency above 0.1% in at least two of three replicate wells were required for clones to be considered positive. A clonotype was classed as cross-reactive if the clonotype showed significant expansion both in SARS-CoV-2 spike wells and in at least one common cold coronavirus spike condition. Using R version 3.6.1, CDR3 homology was evaluated through Levenshtein distances (stringdist) along with unrooted phylogenetic trees (ape). The public sequencing data were trimmed at Q25 with fastp and processed into clonotypes with MiXCR by TCRdb, which kept only in-frame beta chains. Each entry is one CDR3 protein sequence, shown with its most common DNA and genes. These V and J calls rely on TCRdb rather than the paper's analysis. This sample comprises 12,000 to 15,000 distinct CDR3 sequences, about 29% of them detected only once. Together, the top ten hold 20% to 25% of the sample.

This record belongs to a study of vaccination and CD4 T cells after COVID-19 (dated by TCRdb to about 2022). Some background on the complete study: SARS-CoV-2 positivity had been established in the convalescent patients by nasal swab PCR, and mild disease was recorded in roughly 10 of these patients and severe disease in one. In the convalescent cohort there were six males and four females, among whom were two Hispanic individuals, seven Caucasians, two Asians and one multiracial person. Post-vaccine blood samples were obtained a median of approximately 74 days after the second vaccine dose, with a range of roughly 14 to 241 days. The spike-specific CD4+ TCR repertoire was compared before and after mRNA vaccination in around ten COVID-19 convalescent patients and a handful of infection-naive healthy vaccine recipients. Post-COVID blood samples from convalescent patients were collected a median of around 100 days after diagnosis, with a range of roughly 30 to 161 days. For stimulating the cultures, overlapping spike peptide pools were used, derived from SARS-CoV-2 as well as from the common cold coronaviruses HCoV-NL63, HCoV-OC43 and HCoV-229E. Control cultures used a CEFX viral epitope pool as positive control, an HIV-1 Nef peptide pool as negative control, or no peptide. Two doses of either the Pfizer-BioNTech BNT162b2 vaccine (n=8) or the Moderna mRNA-1273 vaccine (n=2) were administered to participants. Results the study describes overall, beyond this receptor: Although the median number of SARS-CoV-2-reactive clonotypes went up from fewer than 25 after infection to around 40 after vaccination, the increase was not significant. Among the post-vaccine SARS-CoV-2-reactive clones in convalescent patients, a median around 86% showed up only after vaccination, which suggests vaccine-specific priming. Of the vaccine-specific clones in convalescent patients, 304 of 307, or nearly all, reacted only to SARS-CoV-2 spike and did not cross-react with common cold coronaviruses. Only a relatively small number of convalescent patients were included in the study, and early timepoints following natural infection were not analyzed.

This clonotype was sampled from a human donor with COVID-19. The rearrangement combines TRBV7-3 with TRBJ2-5, with 13 junctional bases fitting TRBD2. Input material: cultured CD4+ T cells from blood. The encoded CDR3 is CASSLIGTSGEETQYF. DNA sequence: TGTGCCAGCAGCTTAATCGGGACTAGCGGGGAAGAGACCCAGTACTTC.